Listed below are T cell receptor beta chains from one sample, sequenced in a study of blood T cell repertoires in COVID-19. Profiled with immunoSEQ multiplex PCR; TCRdb holds only in-frame clones, not every one. The sample records approximately 190,000 clones, approximately 80% being singletons. Sequenced input: peripheral blood. The receptors were sampled from a human donor in a cohort sampled during active COVID-19. Both conserved end residues are part of each CDR3. D genes are given only for firm matches. Only some rows state a clone size, as once, few, many or a class for expanded clones.

>13|-|TRBJ2-2|TRBV12-3/TRBV12-4|-
TGTGCCAGCAGACTTCCTTGGTCCGGGGAGCTGTTTTTT
CASRLPWSGELFF
>19|-|TRBJ2-4|TRBV7-8|-
TGTGCCAGCAGCTTAGGGGCCGGGGACATCGTGCGAGCCAAAAACATTCAGTACTTC
CASSLGAGDIVRAKNIQYF
>15|-|TRBJ2-3|TRBV5-8|-
TGTGCCAGCACCACTGACAGAGCTAGCACAGATACGCAGTATTTT
CASTTDRASTDTQYF
>15|-|TRBJ2-1|TRBV3-1/TRBV3-2|TRBD2
TGTGCCAGCAGCCTCGGGACTAGCGCTGGCAATGAGCAGTTCTTC
CASSLGTSAGNEQFF
>15|-|TRBJ2-2|TRBV9|TRBD2
TGTGCCAGCGGCCGGCTAGCGGCAAACACCGGGGAGCTGTTTTTT
CASGRLAANTGELFF
>14|-|TRBJ1-2|TRBV3-1/TRBV3-2|-
TGTGCCAGCAGCCCCGAAACAGGGTATTTTGGCTACACCTTC
CASSPETGYFGYTF
>15|-|TRBJ1-1|TRBV5-1|TRBD1
TGCGCCAGCGGTGGGACAGGGACCCGGGGGACTGAAGCTTTCTTT
CASGGTGTRGTEAFF
>16|many|TRBJ2-1|TRBV7-9|TRBD2
TGTGCCAGCAGCGTGCTAGCGGGGGGATCCTACAATGAGCAGTTCTTC
CASSVLAGGSYNEQFF
>15|once|TRBJ2-7|TRBV4-1|TRBD1
TGCGCCAGCAGCCAAAACCCGGGACAGGGGTACGAGCAGTACTTC
CASSQNPGQGYEQYF
>19|once|TRBJ2-7|TRBV11-3|TRBD2
TGTGCCAGCACCCCCACCCCAGGGCTAGCGGGAGGGCCGGGGCACGAGCAGTACTTC
CASTPTPGLAGGPGHEQYF